A single T cell receptor beta chain is shown here with its context. Its antigen is undetermined. Disease in patients was locally advanced or metastatic urothelial carcinoma. Synthetic TCR analog templates were spiked into each PCR. TCRdb's copy holds only in-frame clones and misses some; the assay was immunoSEQ multiplex PCR. This sample has some 35,000 clones, with about a third found just once. The sample originates from a study of PD-L1 blockade in urothelial cancer. General study points: At 3 weeks on treatment, tumor-associated clones expanded more with durable benefit.

The CDR3 is 13 amino acids. Deletions cut 3 bases from V and 2 bases from J, with 11 bases between. CDR1 SQVTM and CDR2 ANQGSEA come from the germline V gene. The TCR comes from a man aged 60 to 75 with urothelial cancer. This chain uses TRBV29-1 with TRBJ2-7; possibly TRBD1 for D (5 bases). The sequences come from tumor tissue, collected before atezolizumab (anti-PD-L1) treatment. The CDR3 spells CSVEGDSTYEQYF. Written as DNA, the CDR3 is TGCAGCGTTGAGGGTGACAGCACCTACGAGCAGTACTTC.